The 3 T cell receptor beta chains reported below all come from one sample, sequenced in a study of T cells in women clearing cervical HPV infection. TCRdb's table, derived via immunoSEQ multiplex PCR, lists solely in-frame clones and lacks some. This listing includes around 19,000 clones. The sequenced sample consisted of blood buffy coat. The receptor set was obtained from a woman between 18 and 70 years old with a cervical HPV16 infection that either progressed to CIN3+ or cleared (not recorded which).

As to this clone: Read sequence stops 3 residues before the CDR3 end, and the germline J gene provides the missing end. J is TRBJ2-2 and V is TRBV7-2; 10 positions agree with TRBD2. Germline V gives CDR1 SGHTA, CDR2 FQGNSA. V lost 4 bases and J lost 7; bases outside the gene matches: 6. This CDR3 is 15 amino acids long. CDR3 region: CASSWGTSENGELFF. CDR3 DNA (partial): TGTGCCAGCAGCTGGGGGACTAGCGAGAACGGGGAG.

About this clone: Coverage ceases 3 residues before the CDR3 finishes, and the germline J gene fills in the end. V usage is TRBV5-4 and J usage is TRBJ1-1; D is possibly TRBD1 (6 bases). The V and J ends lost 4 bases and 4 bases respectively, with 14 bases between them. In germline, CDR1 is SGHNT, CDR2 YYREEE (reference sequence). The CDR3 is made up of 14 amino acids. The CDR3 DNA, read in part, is TGTGCCAGCAGCCTCACAGGGAATCCCACTGAA. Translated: CASSLTGNPTE. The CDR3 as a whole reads CASSLTGNPTEAFF. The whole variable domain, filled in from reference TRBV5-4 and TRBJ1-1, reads ETGVTQSPTHLIKTRGQQVTLRCSSQSGHNTVSWYQQALGQGPQFIFQYYREEENGRGNFPPRFSGLQFPNYSSELNVNALELDDSALYLCASSLTGNPTEAFFGQGTRLTVV.

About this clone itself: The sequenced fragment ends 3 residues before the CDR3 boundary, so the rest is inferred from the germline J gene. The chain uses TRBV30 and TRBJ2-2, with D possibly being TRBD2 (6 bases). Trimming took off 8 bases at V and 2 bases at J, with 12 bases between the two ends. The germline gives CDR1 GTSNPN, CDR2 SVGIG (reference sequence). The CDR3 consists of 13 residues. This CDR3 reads CARGTINTGELFF. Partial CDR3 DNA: TGTGCCCGGGGGACCATTAACACCGGGGAG. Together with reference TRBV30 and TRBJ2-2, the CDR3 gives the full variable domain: SQTIHQWPATLVQPVGSPLSLECTVEGTSNPNLYWYRQAAGRGLQLLFYSVGIGQISSEVPQNLSASRPQDRQFILSSKKLLLSDSGFYLCARGTINTGELFFGEGSRLTVL.